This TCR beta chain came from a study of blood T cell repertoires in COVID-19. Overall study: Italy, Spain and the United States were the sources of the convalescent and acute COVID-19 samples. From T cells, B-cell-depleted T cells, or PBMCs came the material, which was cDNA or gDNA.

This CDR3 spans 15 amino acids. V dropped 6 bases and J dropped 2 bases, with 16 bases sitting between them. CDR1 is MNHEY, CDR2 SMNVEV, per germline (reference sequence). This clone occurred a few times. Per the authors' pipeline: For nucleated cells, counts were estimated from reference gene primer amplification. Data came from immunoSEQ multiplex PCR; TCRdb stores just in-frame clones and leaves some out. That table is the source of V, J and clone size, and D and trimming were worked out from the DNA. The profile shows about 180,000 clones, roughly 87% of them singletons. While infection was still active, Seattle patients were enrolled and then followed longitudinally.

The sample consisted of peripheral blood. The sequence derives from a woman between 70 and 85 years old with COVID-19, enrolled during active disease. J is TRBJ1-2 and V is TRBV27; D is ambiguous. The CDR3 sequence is CASSPGLGLNYGYTF. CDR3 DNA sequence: TGTGCCAGCAGCCCCGGGCTCGGACTCAACTATGGCTACACCTTC.